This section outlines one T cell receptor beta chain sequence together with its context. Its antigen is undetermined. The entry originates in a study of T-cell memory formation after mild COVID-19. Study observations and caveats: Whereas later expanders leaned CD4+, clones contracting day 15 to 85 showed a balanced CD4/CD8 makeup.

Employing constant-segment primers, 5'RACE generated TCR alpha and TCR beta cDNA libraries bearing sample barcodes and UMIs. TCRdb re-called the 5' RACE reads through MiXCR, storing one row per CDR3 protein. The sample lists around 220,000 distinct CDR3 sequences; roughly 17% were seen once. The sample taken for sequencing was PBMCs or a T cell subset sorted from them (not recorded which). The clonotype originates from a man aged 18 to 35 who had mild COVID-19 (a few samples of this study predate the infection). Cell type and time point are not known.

The CDR3 nucleotides are TGTGCCAGCTCCGGGGACAGGGAATCACCCCTCCACTTT. Amino acids: CASSGDRESPLHF. The chain joins TRBV18 to TRBJ1-6, with 9 positions matching TRBD1. V was clipped by 6 bases and J by 10 bases; unmatched bases: 4. The CDR3 is made up of 13 amino acids. Germline V lookup: CDR1 KGHSH, CDR2 LQKENI.